This T cell receptor beta chain stems from a study of Graves' ophthalmopathy and Graves' hyperthyroidism. The CDR3 extends over 18 amino acids. Germline V gene lookup returns CDR1 SQVTM and CDR2 ANQGSEA. Trimming pared 2 bases from V and 3 bases from J, leaving 25 bases between. About this clonotype: Its specificity is unknown.

Transcripts of RNA were the source for amplifying TCR beta CDR3 regions. An opening RT-PCR round employed HTBI primers and preceded a second-round multiplex PCR. TCRdb redid the calling of the multiplex PCR reads with MiXCR, one entry per CDR3 protein. The repertoire has about 740,000 distinct CDR3 sequences, around 40% of them found once; the top ten carry about 40%. Uncontrolled infections, pregnancy, lactation or other autoimmune diseases led to patient exclusion. Each diagnosis was determined on the basis of clinical symptoms, serum thyroxine, TRAb, thyroid ultrasound and orbital computed tomography. Study-level findings and limits: Researchers report that a 13-signature model separated ophthalmopathy from stable hyperthyroidism, posting around 86% sensitivity and 75% to 84% specificity.

This clonotype was obtained from an adult man with Graves' ophthalmopathy. The rearrangement uses TRBV29-1 and TRBJ2-5, with D perhaps given as TRBD1 or TRBD2 (6 bases each). Sequences were obtained from peripheral blood. In DNA, the CDR3 is TGCAGCGTTGAAAGATCAGGGTTGCTTTCCGGGGGCGAAGAGACCCAGTACTTC. Protein sequence: CSVERSGLLSGGEETQYF.